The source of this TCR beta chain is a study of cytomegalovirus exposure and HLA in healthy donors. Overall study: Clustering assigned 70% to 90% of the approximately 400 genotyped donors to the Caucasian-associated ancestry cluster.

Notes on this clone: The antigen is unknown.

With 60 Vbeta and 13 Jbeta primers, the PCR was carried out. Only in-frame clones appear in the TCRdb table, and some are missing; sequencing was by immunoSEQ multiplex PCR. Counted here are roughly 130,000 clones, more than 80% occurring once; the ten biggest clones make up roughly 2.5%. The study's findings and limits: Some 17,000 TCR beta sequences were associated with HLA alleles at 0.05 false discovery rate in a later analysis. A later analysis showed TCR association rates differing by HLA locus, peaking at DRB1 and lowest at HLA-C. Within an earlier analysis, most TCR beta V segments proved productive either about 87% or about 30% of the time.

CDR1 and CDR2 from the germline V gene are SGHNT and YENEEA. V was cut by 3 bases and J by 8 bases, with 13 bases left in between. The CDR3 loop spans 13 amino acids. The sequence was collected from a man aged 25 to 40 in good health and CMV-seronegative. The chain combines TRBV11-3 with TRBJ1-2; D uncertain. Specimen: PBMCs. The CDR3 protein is CASSFEGGRGYTF. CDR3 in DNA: TGTGCCAGCAGCTTCGAGGGAGGGCGCGGCTACACCTTC. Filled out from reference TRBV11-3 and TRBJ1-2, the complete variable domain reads EAGVVQSPRYKIIEKKQPVAFWCNPISGHNTLYWYLQNLGQGPELLIRYENEEAVDDSQLPKDRFSAERLKGVDSTLKIQPAELGDSAVYLCASSFEGGRGYTFGSGTRLTVV.